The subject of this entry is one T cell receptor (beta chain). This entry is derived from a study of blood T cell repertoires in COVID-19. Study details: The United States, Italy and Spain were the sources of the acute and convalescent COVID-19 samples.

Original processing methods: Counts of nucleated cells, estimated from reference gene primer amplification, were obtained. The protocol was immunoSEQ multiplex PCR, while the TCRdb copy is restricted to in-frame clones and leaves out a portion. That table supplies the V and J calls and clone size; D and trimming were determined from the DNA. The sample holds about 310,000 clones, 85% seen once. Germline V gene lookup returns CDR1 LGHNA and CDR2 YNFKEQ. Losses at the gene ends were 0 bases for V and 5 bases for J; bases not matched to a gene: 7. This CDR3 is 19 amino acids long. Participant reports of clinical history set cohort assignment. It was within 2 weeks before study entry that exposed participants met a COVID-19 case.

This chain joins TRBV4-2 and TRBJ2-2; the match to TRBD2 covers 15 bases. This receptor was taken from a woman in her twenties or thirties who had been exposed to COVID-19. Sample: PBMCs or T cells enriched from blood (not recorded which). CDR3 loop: CASSQEYGTSGRRTGELFF. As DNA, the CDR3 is TGTGCCAGCAGCCAAGAATATGGGACTAGCGGGAGGAGAACCGGGGAGCTGTTTTTT.